The rows below give T cell receptor beta chains drawn from one sample of a study of Tregs in tolerant kidney transplant recipients. TCRdb's table, derived via immunoSEQ multiplex PCR, lists solely in-frame clones and lacks some. The table includes approximately 41,000 clones, less than 97% detected once. The antigens of these receptors remain unknown. The material sequenced was Tregs from blood cultured with allogeneic cells. Receptors were obtained from a human donor in good health. The CDR3 runs from the conserved cysteine through the conserved F or W. Fields, in order: D gene, clone size, V gene, J gene, CDR3 DNA, CDR3 protein. The D gene is left open where the match is weak. Some rows mark clone size as missing; the rest say once, few, many or name a class of expanded clone.

D gene: .; clone size: once; V gene: TRBV4-1; J gene: TRBJ1-2; CDR3 DNA: TGCGCCAGCAGCCCCCGGACACTCAACCCCGGAGGCTACACCTTC; CDR3 protein: CASSPRTLNPGGYTF
D gene: TRBD1; clone size: .; V gene: TRBV6-5; J gene: TRBJ1-1; CDR3 DNA: TGTGCCAGCAGAACAAGACAGGGCACTGAAGCTTTCTTT; CDR3 protein: CASRTRQGTEAFF
D gene: TRBD2; clone size: .; V gene: TRBV2; J gene: TRBJ2-1; CDR3 DNA: TGTGCCTGGGGGCTAGCGGGGGGAGGTGAGCAGTTCTTC; CDR3 protein: CAWGLAGGGEQFF
D gene: .; clone size: .; V gene: TRBV5-4; J gene: TRBJ2-7; CDR3 DNA: TGTGCCAGCAGCTTGATGAGAAACTCCTACGAGCAGTACTTC; CDR3 protein: CASSLMRNSYEQYF
D gene: TRBD2; clone size: .; V gene: TRBV6-5; J gene: TRBJ2-1; CDR3 DNA: TGTGCCAGCAGTTACAGTCTAGCGGGATTCAATGAGCAGTTCTTC; CDR3 protein: CASSYSLAGFNEQFF
D gene: TRBD2; clone size: .; V gene: TRBV19; J gene: TRBJ2-4; CDR3 DNA: TGTGCCAGCCTTCCCCGGGCTAGCGGGAGTATGCGGGTAGCCAAAAACATTCAGTACTTC; CDR3 protein: CASLPRASGSMRVAKNIQYF
D gene: TRBD2; clone size: .; V gene: TRBV5-6; J gene: TRBJ2-6; CDR3 DNA: TGTGCCAGCAGTTACGGACTAGCGGGAGTAGGCTCTGGGGCCAACGTCCTGACTTTC; CDR3 protein: CASSYGLAGVGSGANVLTF
D gene: TRBD1; clone size: .; V gene: TRBV9; J gene: TRBJ1-5; CDR3 DNA: TGTGCCAGCAGCGTACCCCCTCAGGACAGGGGGCAAGTTCAGCCCCAGCATTTT; CDR3 protein: CASSVPPQDRGQVQPQHF
D gene: TRBD1; clone size: .; V gene: TRBV7-7; J gene: TRBJ2-5; CDR3 DNA: TGTGCCAGCAGCTTAGGGACAGGGGGTTGGGAAGAGACCCAGTACTTC; CDR3 protein: CASSLGTGGWEETQYF
D gene: TRBD2; clone size: .; V gene: TRBV2; J gene: TRBJ2-5; CDR3 DNA: TGTGCCAGCAGTAAGACTAGCGGGAGCGGGACCCAGTACTTC; CDR3 protein: CASSKTSGSGTQYF
D gene: .; clone size: .; V gene: TRBV9; J gene: TRBJ2-7; CDR3 DNA: TGTGCCAGCAGCGTAGGCACCACCTACGAGCAGTACTTC; CDR3 protein: CASSVGTTYEQYF
D gene: .; clone size: .; V gene: TRBV5-6; J gene: TRBJ1-6; CDR3 DNA: TGTGCCAGCAGCTTGAGGCGGGGGGGCGGTACGGATTCACCCCTCCACTTT; CDR3 protein: CASSLRRGGGTDSPLHF
D gene: TRBD2; clone size: .; V gene: TRBV7-3; J gene: TRBJ2-1; CDR3 DNA: TGTGCCAGCAGCTTGAGGAGGCTAGCGGGGCCCCAGGATGAGCAGTTCTTC; CDR3 protein: CASSLRRLAGPQDEQFF
D gene: .; clone size: .; V gene: TRBV5-4; J gene: TRBJ2-1; CDR3 DNA: TGTGCCAGCAACCCAGTTGGAAGCAATGAGCAGTTCTTC; CDR3 protein: CASNPVGSNEQFF
D gene: .; clone size: .; V gene: TRBV11-3; J gene: TRBJ2-2; CDR3 DNA: TGTGCCAGCAGCTTCGGTGTCACCGGGGAGCTGTTTTTT; CDR3 protein: CASSFGVTGELFF
D gene: .; clone size: .; V gene: TRBV27; J gene: TRBJ2-6; CDR3 DNA: TGTGCCAGCAGTTTATTGGGGATACGAACTGGGGCCAACGTCCTGACTTTC; CDR3 protein: CASSLLGIRTGANVLTF
D gene: .; clone size: .; V gene: TRBV18; J gene: TRBJ1-2; CDR3 DNA: TGTGCCAGCTCACCACAATCTCAGGCTAACTATGGCTACACCTTC; CDR3 protein: CASSPQSQANYGYTF
D gene: .; clone size: .; V gene: TRBV18; J gene: TRBJ2-2; CDR3 DNA: TGTGCCAGCTCACCACGGGGGTTGGACACCGGGGAGCTGTTTTTT; CDR3 protein: CASSPRGLDTGELFF
D gene: TRBD1; clone size: .; V gene: TRBV18; J gene: TRBJ1-5; CDR3 DNA: TGTGCCAGCTCGCAGGAAGGGGGCGGGTTCCAGCATTTT; CDR3 protein: CASSQEGGGFQHF
D gene: .; clone size: .; V gene: TRBV5-6; J gene: TRBJ1-6; CDR3 DNA: TGTGCCAGCAGCTCTCTGATAAATTCCTATAATTCACCCCTCCACTTT; CDR3 protein: CASSSLINSYNSPLHF
D gene: .; clone size: .; V gene: TRBV10-3; J gene: TRBJ2-1; CDR3 DNA: TGTGCCATCAGGACAGGTTACAATGAGCAGTTCTTC; CDR3 protein: CAIRTGYNEQFF
D gene: .; clone size: .; V gene: TRBV5-1; J gene: TRBJ1-2; CDR3 DNA: TGCGCCAGCAGCTTGGGGGCAGGGAACTATGGCTACACCTTC; CDR3 protein: CASSLGAGNYGYTF
D gene: .; clone size: .; V gene: TRBV18; J gene: TRBJ1-1; CDR3 DNA: TGTGCCAGCTCACCGTGGGTGAACACTGAAGCTTTCTTT; CDR3 protein: CASSPWVNTEAFF
D gene: .; clone size: .; V gene: TRBV27; J gene: TRBJ1-6; CDR3 DNA: TGTGCCAGCAGTTCGAAGACCTCACGACGGAATTCACCCCTCCACTTT; CDR3 protein: CASSSKTSRRNSPLHF
D gene: .; clone size: .; V gene: TRBV6-5; J gene: TRBJ1-5; CDR3 DNA: TGTGCCAGCAGTTACGGCAGGGGCAATCAGCCCCAGCATTTT; CDR3 protein: CASSYGRGNQPQHF
D gene: .; clone size: .; V gene: TRBV5-6; J gene: TRBJ2-2; CDR3 DNA: TGTGCCAGCAGGGCGAGAGGGGGACGGGCCGGGGAGCTGTTTTTT; CDR3 protein: CASRARGGRAGELFF
D gene: .; clone size: .; V gene: TRBV7-9; J gene: TRBJ2-7; CDR3 DNA: TGTGCCAGCAGCCGGGACCCACGCGCCGAGCAGTACTTC; CDR3 protein: CASSRDPRAEQYF
D gene: .; clone size: .; V gene: TRBV18; J gene: TRBJ1-1; CDR3 DNA: TGTGCCAGCTCGCCCGAGAGGACAGTGAACACTGAAGCTTTCTTT; CDR3 protein: CASSPERTVNTEAFF
D gene: .; clone size: .; V gene: TRBV28; J gene: TRBJ2-7; CDR3 DNA: TGTGCCAGCAGTTTCGGGGGAGTAGTCTCCTACGAGCAGTACTTC; CDR3 protein: CASSFGGVVSYEQYF
D gene: TRBD2; clone size: once; V gene: TRBV4-1; J gene: TRBJ2-1; CDR3 DNA: TGCGCCAGCAGCCAAGGACTAGCGGGGGTAGTACAGTTCTTC; CDR3 protein: CASSQGLAGVVQFF
D gene: TRBD2; clone size: .; V gene: TRBV29-1; J gene: TRBJ2-3; CDR3 DNA: TGCAGCACCCCTAGCGGGGGGGCGACAGATACGCAGTATTTT; CDR3 protein: CSTPSGGATDTQYF
D gene: TRBD1; clone size: .; V gene: TRBV5-1; J gene: TRBJ1-1; CDR3 DNA: TGCGCCAGCAGCTACGACAGGGGAATGAACACTGAAGCTTTCTTT; CDR3 protein: CASSYDRGMNTEAFF
D gene: .; clone size: .; V gene: TRBV4-2; J gene: TRBJ2-2; CDR3 DNA: TGTGCCAGCAGGAGTAGGAGAGGAGCGAACACCGGGGAGCTGTTTTTT; CDR3 protein: CASRSRRGANTGELFF
D gene: TRBD1; clone size: .; V gene: TRBV27; J gene: TRBJ2-7; CDR3 DNA: TGTGCCAGCAGTTTTAGGATGTCTGGGACAGCACTAGAGCAGTACTTC; CDR3 protein: CASSFRMSGTALEQYF
D gene: .; clone size: once; V gene: TRBV10-2; J gene: TRBJ2-2; CDR3 DNA: TGCGCCAGCAGGGGGACACTAAACACCGGGGAGCTGTTTTTT; CDR3 protein: CASRGTLNTGELFF
D gene: .; clone size: .; V gene: TRBV5-4; J gene: TRBJ1-6; CDR3 DNA: TGTGCCAGCAGCTTGGCACGGGGTGGCCAACAGGATTCACCCCTCCACTTT; CDR3 protein: CASSLARGGQQDSPLHF
D gene: .; clone size: .; V gene: TRBV5-1; J gene: TRBJ1-2; CDR3 DNA: TGCGCCAGCAGCCAGACAGACTATGGCTACACCTTC; CDR3 protein: CASSQTDYGYTF
D gene: .; clone size: once; V gene: TRBV7-2; J gene: TRBJ1-1; CDR3 DNA: TGTGCCAGCAGCTTGGACAGCTCGAACACTGAAGCTTTCTTT; CDR3 protein: CASSLDSSNTEAFF
D gene: TRBD2; clone size: .; V gene: TRBV6-4; J gene: TRBJ2-3; CDR3 DNA: TGTGCCAGCAGTGCTAGCGGGGGCACAGATACGCAGTATTTT; CDR3 protein: CASSASGGTDTQYF
D gene: .; clone size: .; V gene: TRBV5-5; J gene: TRBJ2-3; CDR3 DNA: TGTGCCAGCAGCTCCTCCCTGTTTTACAGCACAGATACGCAGTATTTT; CDR3 protein: CASSSSLFYSTDTQYF
D gene: .; clone size: .; V gene: TRBV13; J gene: TRBJ1-3; CDR3 DNA: TGTGCCAGCAGCTTCAGGGTAGCCGAGGCTGGAAACACCATATATTTT; CDR3 protein: CASSFRVAEAGNTIYF